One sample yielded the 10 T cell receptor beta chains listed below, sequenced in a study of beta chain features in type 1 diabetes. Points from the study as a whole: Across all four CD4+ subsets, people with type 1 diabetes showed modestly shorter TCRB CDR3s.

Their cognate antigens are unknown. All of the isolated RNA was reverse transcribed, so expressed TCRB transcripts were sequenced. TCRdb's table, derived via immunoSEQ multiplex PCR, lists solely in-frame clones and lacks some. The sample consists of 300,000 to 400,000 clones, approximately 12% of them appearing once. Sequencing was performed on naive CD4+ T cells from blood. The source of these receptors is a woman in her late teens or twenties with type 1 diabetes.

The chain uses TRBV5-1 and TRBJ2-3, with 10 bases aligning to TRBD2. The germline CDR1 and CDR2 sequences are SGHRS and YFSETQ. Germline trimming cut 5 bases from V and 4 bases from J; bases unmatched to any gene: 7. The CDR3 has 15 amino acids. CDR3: CASRLAGRGADTQYF. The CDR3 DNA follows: TGCGCCAGCAGACTAGCGGGACGGGGAGCAGATACGCAGTATTTT.

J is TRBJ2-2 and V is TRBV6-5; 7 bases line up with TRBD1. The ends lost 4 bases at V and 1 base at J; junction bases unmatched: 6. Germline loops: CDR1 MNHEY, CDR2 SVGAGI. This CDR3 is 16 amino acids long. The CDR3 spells CASSSPRDRNTGELFF. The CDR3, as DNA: TGTGCCAGCAGTTCCCCCCGGGACAGGAACACCGGGGAGCTGTTTTTT.

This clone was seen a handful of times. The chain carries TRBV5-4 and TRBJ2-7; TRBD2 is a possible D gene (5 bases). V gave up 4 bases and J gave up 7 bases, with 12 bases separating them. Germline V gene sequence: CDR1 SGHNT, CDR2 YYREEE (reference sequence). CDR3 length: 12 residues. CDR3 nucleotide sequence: TGTGCCAGCAGCCCTGGACTGGGGGAGCAGTACTTC. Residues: CASSPGLGEQYF.

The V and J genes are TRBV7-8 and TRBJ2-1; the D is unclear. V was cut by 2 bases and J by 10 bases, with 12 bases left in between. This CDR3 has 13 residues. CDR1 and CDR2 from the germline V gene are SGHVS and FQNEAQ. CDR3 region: CASSLRTLGEQFF. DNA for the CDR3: TGTGCCAGCAGCTTACGCACCCTCGGGGAGCAGTTCTTC.

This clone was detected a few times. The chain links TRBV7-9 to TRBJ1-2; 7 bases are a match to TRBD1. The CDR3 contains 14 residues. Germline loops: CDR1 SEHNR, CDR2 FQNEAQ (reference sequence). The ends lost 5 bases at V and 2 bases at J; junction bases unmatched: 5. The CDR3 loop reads CASSRQGQNYGYTF. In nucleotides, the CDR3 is TGTGCCAGCAGCAGACAGGGACAAAACTATGGCTACACCTTC.

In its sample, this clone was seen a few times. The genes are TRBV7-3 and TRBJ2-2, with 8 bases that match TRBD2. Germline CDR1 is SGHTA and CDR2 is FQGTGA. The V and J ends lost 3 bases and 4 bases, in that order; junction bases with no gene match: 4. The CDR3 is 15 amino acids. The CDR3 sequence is CASSLFLAGTGELFF. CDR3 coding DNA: TGTGCCAGCAGCTTGTTCCTAGCGGGCACCGGGGAGCTGTTTTTT.

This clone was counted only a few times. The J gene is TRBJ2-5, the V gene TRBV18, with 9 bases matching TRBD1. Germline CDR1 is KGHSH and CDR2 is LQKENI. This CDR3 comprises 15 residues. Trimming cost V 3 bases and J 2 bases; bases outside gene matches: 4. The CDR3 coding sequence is TGTGCCAGCTCACCTTACAGGGGGCAGCAAGAGACCCAGTACTTC. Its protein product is CASSPYRGQQETQYF.

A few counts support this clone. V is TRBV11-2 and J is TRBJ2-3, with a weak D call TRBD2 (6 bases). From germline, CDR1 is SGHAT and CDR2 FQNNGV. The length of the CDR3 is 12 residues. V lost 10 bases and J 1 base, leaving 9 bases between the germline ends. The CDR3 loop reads CATGGGTDTQYF. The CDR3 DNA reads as TGTGCCACAGGAGGGGGCACAGATACGCAGTATTTT. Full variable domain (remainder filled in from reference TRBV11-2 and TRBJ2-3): EAGVAQSPRYKIIEKRQSVAFWCNPISGHATLYWYQQILGQGPKLLIQFQNNGVVDDSQLPKDRFSAERLKGVDSTLKIQPAKLEDSAVYLCATGGGTDTQYFGPGTRLTVL.

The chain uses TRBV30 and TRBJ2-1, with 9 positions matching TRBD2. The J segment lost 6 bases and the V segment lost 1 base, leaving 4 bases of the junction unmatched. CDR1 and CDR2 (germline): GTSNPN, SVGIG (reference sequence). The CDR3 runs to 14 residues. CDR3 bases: TGTGCCTGGAGTGATAATAGCGGGAGCAATGAGCAGTTCTTC. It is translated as CAWSDNSGSNEQFF.

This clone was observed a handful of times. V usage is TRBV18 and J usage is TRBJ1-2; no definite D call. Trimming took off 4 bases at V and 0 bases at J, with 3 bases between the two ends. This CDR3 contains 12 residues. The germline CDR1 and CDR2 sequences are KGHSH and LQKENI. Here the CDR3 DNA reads TGTGCCAGCTCACTAGCTAACTATGGCTACACCTTC. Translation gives CASSLANYGYTF.